Following are 18 T cell receptor beta chains from one sample sequenced in a study of T cell responses to AZD1222 COVID-19 vaccine. The method was immunoSEQ multiplex PCR; TCRdb's version includes in-frame clones alone and lacks a portion of them. The repertoire holds more than 110,000 clones, with 88% as singletons. Specimen: peripheral blood, collected 28 days after the second AZD1222 dose. These receptors all stem from an adult who received the AZD1222 COVID-19 vaccine.

This sequence joins TRBV7-9 and TRBJ1-1, with D uncertain. Per germline, CDR1 SEHNR and CDR2 FQNEAQ (reference sequence). The V and J ends lost 1 base and 7 bases respectively, with 10 bases between them. The CDR3 totals 13 residues. The CDR3 sequence is CASSLELGIEAFF. The CDR3 region has the DNA TGTGCCAGCAGCTTAGAACTAGGTATTGAAGCTTTCTTT. The full variable domain, completed using reference TRBV7-9 and TRBJ1-1, is DTGVSQNPRHKITKRGQNVTFRCDPISEHNRLYWYRQTLGQGPEFLTYFQNEAQLEKSRLLSDRFSAERPKGSFSTLEIQRTEQGDSAMYLCASSLELGIEAFFGQGTRLTVV.

This rearrangement joins TRBV6-5 to TRBJ1-5; D is undetermined. V shed 6 bases and J shed 10 bases, with 16 bases lying between them. CDR1 is MNHEY, CDR2 SVGAGI, per germline. The CDR3 runs 13 residues. CDR3 bases: TGTGCCAGCAGCTACATCCCGGTTGGTCCCCAGCATTTT. This sequence encodes CASSYIPVGPQHF.

V usage is TRBV7-8 and J usage is TRBJ2-1, with D perhaps TRBD1 or TRBD2 (5 bases each). From germline, CDR1 is SGHVS and CDR2 FQNEAQ. This CDR3 comprises 13 residues. Trimming removed 5 bases at V and 12 bases at J, with 17 bases between. The CDR3 loop reads CASSGGREGMQFF. CDR3 DNA sequence: TGTGCCAGCAGCGGTGGGAGAGAGGGGATGCAGTTCTTC.

This clone showed up just once. The chain couples TRBV7-9 to TRBJ2-3; the D call may be TRBD1 or TRBD2 (5 bases each). CDR3 length: 15 amino acids. V lost 5 bases and J 2 bases, leaving 14 bases between the germline ends. The germline V gene has CDR1 SEHNR and CDR2 FQNEAQ (reference sequence). CDR3 DNA sequence: TGTGCCAGCAGCAGAGGGGAGAGGTCCACAGATACGCAGTATTTT. Translation gives CASSRGERSTDTQYF.

CDR3 sequence reads: CASSLGNSGGNTIYF. The CDR3 bases are TGCGCCAGCAGCTTGGGGAATTCGGGTGGAAACACCATATATTTT. This sequence joins TRBV5-1 and TRBJ1-3, with unresolved D. Trimming cost V 0 bases and J 3 bases, with 10 bases left between them. Per the germline V gene, CDR1 is SGHRS and CDR2 is YFSETQ. This CDR3 spans 15 amino acids.

The CDR3 region has the DNA TGTGCCTGGGCCAAGGGGACTCCGGGGGGCTACACCTTC. Protein product: CAWAKGTPGGYTF. The chain has TRBV30 and TRBJ1-2, with D perhaps matching TRBD1 (5 bases). In germline, CDR1 is GTSNPN, CDR2 SVGIG (reference sequence). Trimming removed 5 bases at V and 8 bases at J, with 18 bases between. The CDR3 spans 13 residues.

The J gene is TRBJ1-3, the V gene TRBV3-1 (or the pseudogene TRBV3-2); no firm D call. CDR3 size: 15 residues. CDR1 is LGHDT and CDR2 is YNNKEL in the germline V gene (reference sequence). V was cut by 3 bases and J by 2 bases, with 11 bases left in between. In DNA, the CDR3 is TGTGCCAGCAGCCAGGTTCATCGGGCTGGAAACACCATATATTTT. Protein sequence: CASSQVHRAGNTIYF.

The V call is TRBV6-6, the J call TRBJ2-1; D might be TRBD2 (6 bases). Germline V CDR1 and CDR2: MNHNY, SVGAGI (reference sequence). Trimming shortened V by 2 bases and J by 7 bases, and 6 bases separated the two germline ends. The CDR3 spans 12 residues. The CDR3 nucleotides read TGTGCCAGCAGTTACGGAGGGAATGAGCAGTTCTTC. The encoded protein is CASSYGGNEQFF.

J is TRBJ1-6 and V is TRBV2, with 7 bases that match TRBD1. The CDR3 has 17 amino acids. CDR1 is SNHLY and CDR2 is FYNNEI in the germline V gene. V trimming: 2 bases; J trimming: 7 bases; junction bases outside the gene matches: 11. The CDR3 sequence: CASSERQGSNVNSPLHF. In nucleotides, the CDR3 is TGTGCCAGCAGTGAAAGACAGGGAAGTAACGTGAATTCACCCCTCCACTTT. The full variable domain, completed using reference TRBV2 and TRBJ1-6, is EPEVTQTPSHQVTQMGQEVILRCVPISNHLYFYWYRQILGQKVEFLVSFYNNEISEKSEIFDDQFSVERPDGSNFTLKIRSTKLEDSAMYFCASSERQGSNVNSPLHFGNGTRLTVT.

The chain links TRBV15 to TRBJ1-5; D call uncertain. V was clipped by 3 bases and J by 6 bases, with 9 bases between them. The CDR3 length is 13 residues. Germline loops: CDR1 LNHNV, CDR2 YYDKDF (reference sequence). CDR3 nucleotide sequence: TGTGCCACCAGCAGTCGGCGGGGTCAGCCCCAGCATTTT. Translating gives CATSSRRGQPQHF.

The chain is built from TRBV15 and TRBJ1-5; D possibly corresponds to TRBD1 (6 bases). CDR1 and CDR2 from the germline V gene are LNHNV and YYDKDF (reference sequence). The CDR3 loop spans 15 amino acids. The germline V and J ends were trimmed by 0 bases and 4 bases, with 10 bases remaining between them. CDR3 region: CATSRDTGQNQPQHF. For the CDR3, the DNA is TGTGCCACCAGCAGAGATACAGGGCAAAATCAGCCCCAGCATTTT. Full variable domain (missing parts from reference TRBV15 and TRBJ1-5): DAMVIQNPRYQVTQFGKPVTLSCSQTLNHNVMYWYQQKSSQAPKLLFHYYDKDFNNEADTPDNFQSRRPNTSFCFLDIRSPGLGDTAMYLCATSRDTGQNQPQHFGDGTRLSIL.

The chain uses TRBV5-6 and TRBJ2-7, with D possibly TRBD1 on 5 matching bases. The CDR3 contains 16 residues. The germline V and J ends were trimmed by 6 bases and 5 bases, with 24 bases remaining between them. From germline, CDR1 is SGHDT and CDR2 YYEEEE. This CDR3 is CASTLNGAILPNEQYF. CDR3 DNA: TGTGCCAGCACCCTAAATGGGGCCATCCTCCCCAACGAGCAGTACTTC.

This CDR3 reads CASSAGTATVYGYTF. Written as DNA, the CDR3 is TGTGCCAGCAGTGCAGGGACAGCTACTGTATATGGCTACACCTTC. The chain couples TRBV6-4 to TRBJ1-2; TRBD1 matches at 7 bases. Losses at the gene ends were 4 bases for V and 5 bases for J; bases not matched to a gene: 10. The germline CDR1 and CDR2 sequences are MRHNA and SNTAGT. This CDR3 is built from 15 residues.

This chain connects TRBV5-1 to TRBJ2-1, with 8 bases lining up with TRBD1. Germline values: CDR1 SGHRS, CDR2 YFSETQ. The ends lost 5 bases at V and 5 bases at J; junction bases unmatched: 6. The CDR3 is made up of 14 amino acids. The CDR3 coding sequence is TGCGCCAGCAGATGGGGGACAGGTAACAATGAGCAGTTCTTC. Translation gives CASRWGTGNNEQFF.

The chain carries TRBV12-3 or TRBV12-4 and TRBJ2-7; 7 bases fit TRBD1. With V trimmed by 2 bases and J by 4 bases, 2 bases remained unmatched. This CDR3 has 13 residues. CDR3: CASSLMGQYEQYF. CDR3 DNA sequence: TGTGCCAGCAGTTTAATGGGACAGTACGAGCAGTACTTC.

This clone was counted once. This rearrangement joins TRBV19 to TRBJ1-2; 9 bases are a match to TRBD1. The ends lost 7 bases at V and 4 bases at J; junction bases unmatched: 7. CDR1 is LNHDA and CDR2 is SQIVND in the germline V gene (reference sequence). The CDR3 runs to 14 residues. CDR3 coding DNA: TGTGCCAGTAAACCCGGGACAGGGATCTATGGCTACACCTTC. Its translation: CASKPGTGIYGYTF.

The CDR3 protein is CASSLLGTDTQYF. The CDR3 region has the DNA TGCGCCAGCAGCTTGTTGGGAACAGATACGCAGTATTTT. The chain joins TRBV5-1 to TRBJ2-3; D gene unclear. V was cut by 1 base and J by 3 bases, with 6 bases left in between. Germline V gene sequence: CDR1 SGHRS, CDR2 YFSETQ. The CDR3 loop spans 13 amino acids.

The chain recombines TRBV5-6 with TRBJ2-7; TRBD2 is a possible D gene (5 bases). Germline V CDR1 and CDR2: SGHDT, YYEEEE. Between the trimmed V and J ends, which lost 4 bases and 6 bases, there was a span of 14 bases. The length of the CDR3 is 13 residues. This chain's CDR3 is CASSLEASSEQYF. In DNA form, the CDR3 reads TGTGCCAGCAGCCTGGAGGCTAGTAGCGAGCAGTACTTC. The full variable domain, with the rest looked up from reference TRBV5-6 and TRBJ2-7, is DAGVTQSPTHLIKTRGQQVTLRCSPKSGHDTVSWYQQALGQGPQFIFQYYEEEERQRGNFPDRFSGHQFPNYSSELNVNALLLGDSALYLCASSLEASSEQYFGPGTRLTVT.